This T cell receptor (beta chain) was identified in a study of cytomegalovirus exposure and HLA in healthy donors. This clone has more than one count but fewer than ten. This CDR3 spans 14 amino acids. CDR1 and CDR2 from the germline V gene are MGHRA and YSYEKL. It was with 60 Vbeta and 13 Jbeta primers that the PCR ran. Clones were read by immunoSEQ multiplex PCR, and TCRdb kept only the in-frame ones, dropping some. The repertoire includes roughly 200,000 clones, 79% of them detected once, and 4.4% sits in the top ten. The TCR comes from a woman in her twenties or thirties in good health and CMV-seropositive. The rearrangement joins TRBV4-1 to TRBJ2-5, with TRBD1 as a possible D gene (5 bases). The J call may be mistaken, given a closer DNA end match to TRBJ2-7. What was sequenced was PBMCs. This CDR3 is CASSPGHVSYEQYF. CDR3 nucleotide sequence: TGCGCCAGCAGCCCTGGACACGTCTCCTACGAGCAGTACTTC.